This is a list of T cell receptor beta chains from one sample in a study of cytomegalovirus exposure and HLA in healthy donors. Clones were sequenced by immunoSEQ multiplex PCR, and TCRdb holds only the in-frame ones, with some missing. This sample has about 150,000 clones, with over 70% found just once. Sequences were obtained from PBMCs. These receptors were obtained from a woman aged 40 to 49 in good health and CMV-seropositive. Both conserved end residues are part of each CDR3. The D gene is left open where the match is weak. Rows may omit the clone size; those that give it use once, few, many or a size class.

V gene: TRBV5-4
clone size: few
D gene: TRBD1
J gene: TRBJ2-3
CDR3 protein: CASSLEGQGRDTQYF
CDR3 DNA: TGTGCCAGCAGCTTGGAAGGACAGGGACGGGATACGCAGTATTTT

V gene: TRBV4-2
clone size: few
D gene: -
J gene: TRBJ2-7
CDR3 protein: CASSSRQDYEQYF
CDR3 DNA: TGTGCCAGCAGCAGTCGACAGGATTACGAGCAGTACTTC

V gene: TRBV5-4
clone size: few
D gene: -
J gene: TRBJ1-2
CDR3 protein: CASSPAGEGGYTF
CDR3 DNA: TGTGCCAGCAGCCCAGCCGGGGAGGGAGGCTACACCTTC

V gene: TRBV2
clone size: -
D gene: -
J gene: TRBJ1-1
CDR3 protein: CASRAEVDTEAFF
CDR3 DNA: TGTGCCAGCAGGGCGGAGGTGGACACTGAAGCTTTCTTT

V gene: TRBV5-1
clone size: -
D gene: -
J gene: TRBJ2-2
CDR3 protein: CASSSQNRRAGELFF
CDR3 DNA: TGCGCCAGCAGCTCACAGAACCGACGAGCCGGGGAGCTGTTTTTT

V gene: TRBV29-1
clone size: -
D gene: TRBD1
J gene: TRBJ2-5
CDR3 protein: CSAGDRGKTQQYF
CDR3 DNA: TGCAGCGCAGGGGACAGGGGAAAGACTCAGCAGTACTTC

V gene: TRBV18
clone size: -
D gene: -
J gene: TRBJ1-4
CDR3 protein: CASSPDLTEKLFF
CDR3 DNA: TGTGCCAGCTCGCCGGACTTGACCGAAAAACTGTTTTTT

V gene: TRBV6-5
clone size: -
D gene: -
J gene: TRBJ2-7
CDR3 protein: CASNYGENDYEQYF
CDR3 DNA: TGTGCCAGCAACTACGGGGAAAACGACTACGAGCAGTACTTC

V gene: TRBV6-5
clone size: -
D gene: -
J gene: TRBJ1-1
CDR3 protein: CASSSLPKTGTEAFF
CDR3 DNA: TGTGCCAGCAGTTCCCTACCTAAGACGGGAACTGAAGCTTTCTTT

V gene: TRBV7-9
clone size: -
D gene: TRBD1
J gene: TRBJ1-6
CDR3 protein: CSSSLYSGTGARSPLHF
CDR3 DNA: TGTTCCAGCAGCTTATATTCAGGGACAGGGGCGCGTTCACCCCTCCACTTT

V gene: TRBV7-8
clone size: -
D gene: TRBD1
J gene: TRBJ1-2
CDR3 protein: CASSGPGDRGHGYTF
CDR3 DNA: TGTGCCAGCAGCGGCCCAGGGGACAGGGGGCATGGCTACACCTTC

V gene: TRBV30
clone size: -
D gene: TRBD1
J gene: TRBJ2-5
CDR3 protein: CAWGKGQGAKETQYF
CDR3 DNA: TGTGCCTGGGGGAAGGGGCAGGGGGCCAAGGAGACCCAGTACTTC

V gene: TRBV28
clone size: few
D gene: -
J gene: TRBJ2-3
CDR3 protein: CASSFGLGPGSKSGTQYF
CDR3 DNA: TGTGCCAGCAGTTTTGGCTTGGGCCCGGGATCAAAAAGTGGTACGCAGTATTTT

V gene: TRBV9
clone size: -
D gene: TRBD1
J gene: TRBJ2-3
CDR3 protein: CASSVVPGTGGTDTQYF
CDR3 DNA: TGTGCCAGCAGCGTAGTACCCGGGACAGGGGGCACAGATACGCAGTATTTT